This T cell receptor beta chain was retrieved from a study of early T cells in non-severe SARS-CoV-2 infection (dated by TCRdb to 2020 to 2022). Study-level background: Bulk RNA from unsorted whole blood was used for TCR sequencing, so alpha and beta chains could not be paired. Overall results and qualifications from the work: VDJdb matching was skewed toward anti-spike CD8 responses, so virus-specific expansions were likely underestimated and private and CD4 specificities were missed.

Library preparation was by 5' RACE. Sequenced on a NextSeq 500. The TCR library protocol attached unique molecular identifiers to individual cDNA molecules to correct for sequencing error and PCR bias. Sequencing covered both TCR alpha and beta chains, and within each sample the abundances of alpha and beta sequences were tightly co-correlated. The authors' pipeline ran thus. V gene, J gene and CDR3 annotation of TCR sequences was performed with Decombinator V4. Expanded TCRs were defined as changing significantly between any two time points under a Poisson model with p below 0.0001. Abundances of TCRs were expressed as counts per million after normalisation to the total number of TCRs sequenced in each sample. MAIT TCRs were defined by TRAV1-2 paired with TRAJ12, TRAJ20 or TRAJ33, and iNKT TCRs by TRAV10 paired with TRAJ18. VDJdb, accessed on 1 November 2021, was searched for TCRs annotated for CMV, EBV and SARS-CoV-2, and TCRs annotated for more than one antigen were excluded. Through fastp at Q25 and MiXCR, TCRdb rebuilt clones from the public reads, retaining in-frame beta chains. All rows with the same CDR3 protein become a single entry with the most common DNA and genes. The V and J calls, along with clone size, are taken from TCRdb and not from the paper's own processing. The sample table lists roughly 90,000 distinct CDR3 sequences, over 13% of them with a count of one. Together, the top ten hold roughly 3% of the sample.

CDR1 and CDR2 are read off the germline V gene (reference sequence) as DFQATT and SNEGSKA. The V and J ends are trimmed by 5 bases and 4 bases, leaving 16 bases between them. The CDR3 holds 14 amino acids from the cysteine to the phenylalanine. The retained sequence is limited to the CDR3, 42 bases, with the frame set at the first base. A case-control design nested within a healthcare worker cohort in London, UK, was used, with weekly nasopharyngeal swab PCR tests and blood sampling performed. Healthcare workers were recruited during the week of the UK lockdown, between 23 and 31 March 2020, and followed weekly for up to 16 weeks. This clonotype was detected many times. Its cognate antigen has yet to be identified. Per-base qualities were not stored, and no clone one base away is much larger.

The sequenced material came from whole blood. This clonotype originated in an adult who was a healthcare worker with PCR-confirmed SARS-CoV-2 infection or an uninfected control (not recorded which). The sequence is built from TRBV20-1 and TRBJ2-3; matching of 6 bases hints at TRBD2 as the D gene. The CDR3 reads CSARHRGGSDTQYF. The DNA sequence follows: TGCAGTGCTCGACATAGGGGAGGATCAGATACGCAGTATTTT.